This T cell receptor (beta chain) was sequenced in a study of PD-1 blockade in classical Hodgkin lymphoma. As for the study in general: The nivolumab dose that patients received was 3 mg/kg, given intravenously every 2 weeks.

To note about this clone: The antigen remains undetermined.

In every patient, relapse followed autologous stem cell transplantation, while exposure to brentuximab vedotin differed. The assay was immunoSEQ multiplex PCR, and TCRdb's table has in-frame clones only and misses some. The sample lists 80,000 to 100,000 clones, roughly 92% occurring once. General study results and limits: Reported baseline diversity: healthy donors highest, relapsed/refractory patients lowest. Individuals initiating nivolumab under 1 year after ASCT were excluded. Complete responders' diversity at baseline resembled that of newly diagnosed patients.

The specimen was peripheral blood mononuclear cells (PBMCs), collected at baseline. This TCR was recovered from a human donor with classical Hodgkin lymphoma.

As DNA, the CDR3 is TGTGCCAGCAGTCCCCGGGCACCGAACACTGAAGCTTTCTTT. Residues: CASSPRAPNTEAFF. The chain carries TRBV6-5 and TRBJ1-1; D unresolved. V lost 5 bases and J lost 1, with 11 bases in between. This CDR3 comprises 14 residues. Germline V lookup: CDR1 MNHEY, CDR2 SVGAGI.